This is a list of T cell receptor beta chains from one sample in a study of PD-1 blockade in classical Hodgkin lymphoma. Clones were sequenced by immunoSEQ multiplex PCR, and TCRdb holds only the in-frame ones, with some missing. Of under 100,000 clones in the sample, about 93% are singletons; the top ten hold under 3%. Here the sequenced sample was peripheral blood mononuclear cells (PBMCs), taken before the second cycle of nivolumab. Receptors originate from a human donor with classical Hodgkin lymphoma. Each CDR3 is given with its conserved first and last residue. Fields, in order: D gene, clone size, V gene, J gene, CDR3 DNA, CDR3 protein. D genes are given only for firm matches. Part of the rows lack a size; the others show once, few, many or a class for expanded clones.

>.|once|TRBV5-1|TRBJ1-1
TGCGCCAGCAGCGCCTATATCATGAACACTGAAGCTTTCTTT
CASSAYIMNTEAFF
>TRBD2|.|TRBV2|TRBJ2-3
TGTGCCAGCAATTCTCTCGGGCGGGAGGACACAGATACGCAGTATTTT
CASNSLGREDTDTQYF
>TRBD1|.|TRBV5-1|TRBJ1-1
TGCGCCAGCAGCATTTTCCGGGACAGTAACATGAACACTGAAGCTTTCTTT
CASSIFRDSNMNTEAFF
>.|.|TRBV23-1|TRBJ1-2
TGCGCCAGCAGTCAATCGGGGGCGCGAAGGCAGGGCTACACCTTC
CASSQSGARRQGYTF
>TRBD1|.|TRBV6-6|TRBJ2-7
TGTGCCAGCAGTAAAGACAGGGCCTACGAGCAGTACTTC
CASSKDRAYEQYF
>TRBD1|.|TRBV6-1|TRBJ1-1
TGTGCCAGCACCTGGACAGGGGGCTACACTGAAGCTTTCTTT
CASTWTGGYTEAFF
>.|.|TRBV12-2|TRBJ1-1
TGTGCAAGTCGCTTAGCGGGACAGGGGCTCACGTTTCGTGGCACTGAAGCTTTCTTT
CASRLAGQGLTFRGTEAFF
>.|.|TRBV4-1|TRBJ2-7
TGCGCCAGCAGCCAAGGGGGAGTGGGCGTTGGAGAGCAGTACTTC
CASSQGGVGVGEQYF
>TRBD2|.|TRBV11-3|TRBJ2-7
TGTGCCAGCAGCCAAGCGCGCGGGGGGGGAGAGCAGTACTTC
CASSQARGGGEQYF
>TRBD2|.|TRBV25-1|TRBJ2-7
TGTGCCAGCAGTGGGGGGGGAGTAACCGCCGAGCAGTACTTC
CASSGGGVTAEQYF
>TRBD2|.|TRBV28|TRBJ2-5
TGTGCCAGCAGGACTAGCCCGGAGACCCAGTACTTC
CASRTSPETQYF
>TRBD1|.|TRBV19|TRBJ1-2
TGTGCCAGTAGCGCTCCGCCCGGGACAGGGAACTATGGCTACACCTTC
CASSAPPGTGNYGYTF
>TRBD1|.|TRBV27|TRBJ1-2
TGTGCCAGCAGTTTAACGGGACAGGGATACGGCTACACCTTC
CASSLTGQGYGYTF
>.|.|TRBV11-2|TRBJ1-1
TGTGCCAGCAGCTCCCCCATATGGGGTAGGGCCACTGAAGCTTTCTTT
CASSSPIWGRATEAFF
>.|.|TRBV6-5|TRBJ2-3
TGTGCCAGCTTGATTACAGATACGCAGTATTTT
CASLITDTQYF
>TRBD2|.|TRBV6-6|TRBJ2-1
TGTGCCAGCACCCAACTTTCCGGGACTAGCAAGCGGGAGCAGTTCTTC
CASTQLSGTSKREQFF
>.|.|TRBV27|TRBJ2-7
TGTGCCAGCAGCGCAGGACAGTCCCCCTACTACGAGCAGTACTTC
CASSAGQSPYYEQYF
>TRBD1|.|TRBV5-4|TRBJ2-4
TGTGCCAGCAGCTTGGGACAGGGCCGAAACATTCAGTACTTC
CASSLGQGRNIQYF
>.|.|TRBV19|TRBJ1-5
TGTGCCAGTAACCCCCAGGGTGGACTACGCAATCAGCCCCAGCATTTT
CASNPQGGLRNQPQHF
>.|.|TRBV7-9|TRBJ2-4
TGTGCCAGCAGCTTTAGTAGGACTCTATTAGCCAAAAACATTCAGTACTTC
CASSFSRTLLAKNIQYF
>.|once|TRBV11-2|TRBJ2-2
TGTGCCAGCAGCTTGCCCAGGGGCCGGAACACCGGGGAGCTGTTTTTT
CASSLPRGRNTGELFF
>.|.|TRBV5-6|TRBJ2-7
TGTGCCAGCAGCTTGGGTCCCTTAGCGGCCGGCTCCTACGAGCAGTACTTC
CASSLGPLAAGSYEQYF